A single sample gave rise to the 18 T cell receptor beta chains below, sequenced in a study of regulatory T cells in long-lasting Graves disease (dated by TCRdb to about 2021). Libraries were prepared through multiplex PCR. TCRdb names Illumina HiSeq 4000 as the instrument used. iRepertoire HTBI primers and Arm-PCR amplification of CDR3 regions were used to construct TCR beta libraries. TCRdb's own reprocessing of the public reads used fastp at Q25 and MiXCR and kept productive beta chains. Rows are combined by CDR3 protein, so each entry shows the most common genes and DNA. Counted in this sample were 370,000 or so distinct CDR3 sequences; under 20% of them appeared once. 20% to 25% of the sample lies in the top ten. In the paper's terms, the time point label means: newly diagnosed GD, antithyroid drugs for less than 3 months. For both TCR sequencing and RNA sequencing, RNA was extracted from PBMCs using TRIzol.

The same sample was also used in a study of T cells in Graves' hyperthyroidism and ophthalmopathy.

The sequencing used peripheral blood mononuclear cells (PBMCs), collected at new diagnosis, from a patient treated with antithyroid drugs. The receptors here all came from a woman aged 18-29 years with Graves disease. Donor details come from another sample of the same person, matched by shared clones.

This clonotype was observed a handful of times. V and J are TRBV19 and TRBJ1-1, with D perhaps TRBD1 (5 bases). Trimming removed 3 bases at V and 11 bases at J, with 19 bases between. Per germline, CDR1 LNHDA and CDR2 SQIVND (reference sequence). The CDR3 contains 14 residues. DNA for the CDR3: TGTGCCAGTAGTATCAGGACGGACATCTCTAGGGCTTTCTTT. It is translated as CASSIRTDISRAFF.

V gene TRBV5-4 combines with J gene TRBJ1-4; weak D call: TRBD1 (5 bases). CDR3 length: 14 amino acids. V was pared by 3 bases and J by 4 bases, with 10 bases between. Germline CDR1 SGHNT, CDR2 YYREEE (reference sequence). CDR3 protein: CASSSGLDNEKLFF. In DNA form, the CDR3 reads TGTGCCAGCAGCTCGGGACTTGATAATGAAAAACTGTTTTTT.

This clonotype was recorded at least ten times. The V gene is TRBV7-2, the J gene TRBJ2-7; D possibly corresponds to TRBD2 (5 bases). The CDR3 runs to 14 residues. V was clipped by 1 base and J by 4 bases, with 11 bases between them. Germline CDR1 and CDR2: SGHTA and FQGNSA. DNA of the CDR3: TGTGCCAGCAGCTTAGGACCGAGGAGGTACGAGCAGTACTTC. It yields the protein CASSLGPRRYEQYF.

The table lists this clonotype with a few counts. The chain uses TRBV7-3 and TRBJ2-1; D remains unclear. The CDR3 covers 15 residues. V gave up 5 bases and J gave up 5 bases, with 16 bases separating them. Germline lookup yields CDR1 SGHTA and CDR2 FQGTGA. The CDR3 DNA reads TGTGCCAGCAGCAAAACGCTCGCCCCCCACAATGAGCAGTTCTTC. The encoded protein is CASSKTLAPHNEQFF.

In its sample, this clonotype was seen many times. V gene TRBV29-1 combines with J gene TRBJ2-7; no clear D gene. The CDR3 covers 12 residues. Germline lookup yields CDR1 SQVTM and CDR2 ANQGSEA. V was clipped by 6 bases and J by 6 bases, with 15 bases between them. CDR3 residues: CSVATQFSEQYF. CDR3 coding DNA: TGCAGCGTAGCGACCCAATTTAGCGAGCAGTACTTC.

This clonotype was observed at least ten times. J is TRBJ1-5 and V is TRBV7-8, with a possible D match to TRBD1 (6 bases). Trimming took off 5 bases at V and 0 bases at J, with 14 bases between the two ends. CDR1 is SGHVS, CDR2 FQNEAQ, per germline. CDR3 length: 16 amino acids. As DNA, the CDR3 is TGTGCCAGCAGCACAATCGCAGGGGTTAGCAATCAGCCCCAGCATTTT. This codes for CASSTIAGVSNQPQHF.

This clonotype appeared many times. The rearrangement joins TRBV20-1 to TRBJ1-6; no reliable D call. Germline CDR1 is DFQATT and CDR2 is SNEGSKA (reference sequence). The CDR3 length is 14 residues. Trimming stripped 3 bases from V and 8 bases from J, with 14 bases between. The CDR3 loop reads CSARSGFRDSPLHF. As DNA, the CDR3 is TGCAGTGCTAGGTCTGGTTTCCGGGATTCACCCCTCCACTTT.

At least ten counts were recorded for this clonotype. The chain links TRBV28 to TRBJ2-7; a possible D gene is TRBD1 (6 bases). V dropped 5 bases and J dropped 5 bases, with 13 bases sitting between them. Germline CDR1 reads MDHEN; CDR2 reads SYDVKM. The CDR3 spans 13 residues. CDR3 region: CASSDTGNHEQYF. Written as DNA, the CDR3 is TGTGCCAGCAGTGATACAGGGAACCACGAGCAGTACTTC. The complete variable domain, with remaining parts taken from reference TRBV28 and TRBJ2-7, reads DVKVTQSSRYLVKRTGEKVFLECVQDMDHENMFWYRQDPGLGLRLIYFSYDVKMKEKGDIPEGYSVSREKKERFSLILESASTNQTSMYLCASSDTGNHEQYFGPGTRLTVT.

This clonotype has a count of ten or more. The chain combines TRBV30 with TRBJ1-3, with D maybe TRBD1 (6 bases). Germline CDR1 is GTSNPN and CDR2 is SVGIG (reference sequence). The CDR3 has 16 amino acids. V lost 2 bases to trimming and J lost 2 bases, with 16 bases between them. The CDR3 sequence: CAWSHPEGGTGNTIYF. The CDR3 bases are TGTGCCTGGAGTCACCCGGAGGGGGGGACTGGAAACACCATATATTTT. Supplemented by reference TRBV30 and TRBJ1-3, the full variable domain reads SQTIHQWPATLVQPVGSPLSLECTVEGTSNPNLYWYRQAAGRGLQLLFYSVGIGQISSEVPQNLSASRPQDRQFILSSKKLLLSDSGFYLCAWSHPEGGTGNTIYFGEGSWLTVV.

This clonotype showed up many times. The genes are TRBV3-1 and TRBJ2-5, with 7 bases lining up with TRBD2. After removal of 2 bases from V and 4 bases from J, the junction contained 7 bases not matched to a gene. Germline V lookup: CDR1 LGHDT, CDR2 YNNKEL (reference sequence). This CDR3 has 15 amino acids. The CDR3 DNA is TGTGCCAGCAGCCAACCGCCCCAGCGGGGAGAGACCCAGTACTTC. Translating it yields CASSQPPQRGETQYF.

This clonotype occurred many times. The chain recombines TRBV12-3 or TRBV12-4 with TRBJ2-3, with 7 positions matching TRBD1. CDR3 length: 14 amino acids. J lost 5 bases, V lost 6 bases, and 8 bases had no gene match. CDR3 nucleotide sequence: TGTGCCAGCAGCGAGACAGGGTTTATAGATACGCAGTATTTT. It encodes CASSETGFIDTQYF.

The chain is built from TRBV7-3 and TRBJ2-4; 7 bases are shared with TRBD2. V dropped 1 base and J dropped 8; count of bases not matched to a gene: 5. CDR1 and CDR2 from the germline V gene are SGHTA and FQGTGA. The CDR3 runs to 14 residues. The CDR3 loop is CASSLIGGGDIQYF. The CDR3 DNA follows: TGTGCCAGCAGCTTAATTGGGGGAGGGGACATTCAGTACTTC.

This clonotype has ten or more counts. CDR3 protein: CASTLFSRGDTEAFF. CDR3 DNA: TGTGCCAGTACTCTCTTCTCCAGGGGGGACACTGAAGCTTTCTTT. This chain links TRBV19 with TRBJ1-1, with 7 bases identical to TRBD1. Looked up from germline, CDR1 is LNHDA and CDR2 is SQIVND (reference sequence). The CDR3 loop spans 15 amino acids. V was pared by 7 bases and J by 3 bases, with 11 bases of the junction left unmatched.

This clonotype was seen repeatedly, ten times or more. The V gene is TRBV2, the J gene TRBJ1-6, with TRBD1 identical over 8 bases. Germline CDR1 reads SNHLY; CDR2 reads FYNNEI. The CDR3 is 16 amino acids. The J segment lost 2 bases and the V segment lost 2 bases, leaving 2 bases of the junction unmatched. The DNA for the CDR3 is TGTGCCAGCAGTGAACAGGGGGCCACCTATAATTCACCCCTCCACTTT. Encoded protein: CASSEQGATYNSPLHF.

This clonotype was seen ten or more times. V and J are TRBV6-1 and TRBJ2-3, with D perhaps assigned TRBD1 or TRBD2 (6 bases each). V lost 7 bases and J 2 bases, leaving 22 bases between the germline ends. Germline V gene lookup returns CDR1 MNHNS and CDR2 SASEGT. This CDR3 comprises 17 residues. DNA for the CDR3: TGTGCCAGCACCTCGGGAGTAGGGGGACGGAACACAGATACGCAGTATTTT. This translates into CASTSGVGGRNTDTQYF.

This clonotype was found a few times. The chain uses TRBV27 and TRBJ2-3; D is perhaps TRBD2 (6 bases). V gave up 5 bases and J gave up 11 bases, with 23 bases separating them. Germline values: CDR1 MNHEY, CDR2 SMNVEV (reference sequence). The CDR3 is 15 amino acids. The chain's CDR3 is CASSPGTPTTRWQYF. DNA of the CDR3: TGTGCCAGCAGTCCCGGGACTCCCACAACCAGATGGCAGTATTTT.

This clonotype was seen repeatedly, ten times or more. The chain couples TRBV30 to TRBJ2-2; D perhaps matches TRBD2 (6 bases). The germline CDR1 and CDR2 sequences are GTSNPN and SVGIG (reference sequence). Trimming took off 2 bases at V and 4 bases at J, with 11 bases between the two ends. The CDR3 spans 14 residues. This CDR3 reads CAWSFGSPTGELFF. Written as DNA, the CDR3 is TGTGCCTGGAGTTTCGGGAGTCCCACCGGGGAGCTGTTTTTT.

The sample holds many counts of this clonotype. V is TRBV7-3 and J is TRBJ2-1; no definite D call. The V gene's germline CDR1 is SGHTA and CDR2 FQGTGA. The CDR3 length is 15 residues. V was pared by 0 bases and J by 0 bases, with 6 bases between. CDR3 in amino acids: CASSLTVNSYNEQFF. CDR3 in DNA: TGTGCCAGCAGCTTAACAGTAAACTCCTACAATGAGCAGTTCTTC.